This T cell receptor beta chain was recovered during a study of blood T cell repertoires in COVID-19. Germline V gene lookup returns CDR1 MNHEY and CDR2 SMNVEV (reference sequence). This CDR3 comprises 15 residues. The V end lost 5 bases, the J end lost 6 bases, and 18 bases lay between the germline ends. Patients of the Seattle cohort, enrolled during active infection, were followed longitudinally. In the authors' methods: Quantification of nucleated cells was approximated via reference gene primer amplification. The assay was immunoSEQ multiplex PCR, and TCRdb's table has in-frame clones only and misses some. Clonal size and the V and J genes are those of that table, whereas D and trimming came from the DNA. In the table there are 150,000 to 200,000 clones, 85% to 90% of which are singletons.

The chain joins TRBV27 to TRBJ2-3; TRBD2 might be the D (6 bases). The TCR was taken from a woman aged 70-85 years with COVID-19, enrolled during active disease. Sequenced input: peripheral blood. The CDR3 reads CASSPRLTGADTQYF. The DNA for the CDR3 is TGTGCCAGCAGTCCCCGACTGACGGGAGCGGATACGCAGTATTTT.